This TCR beta chain was captured in a study of CD4 and CD8 cells across lung adenocarcinoma regions. The patients had localized lung adenocarcinoma, a non-small cell subtype. TCRdb re-called the PCR reads with MiXCR, one entry per CDR3 protein. The sample carries roughly 13,000 distinct CDR3 sequences, approximately 54% recorded once. Trimming removed 6 bases at V and 0 bases at J, with 15 bases between. Germline assignment: CDR1 MNHNS and CDR2 SASEGT. The CDR3 runs 16 residues. The TCR was taken from a female donor with lung adenocarcinoma. The CD4 and CD8 labels of this study may be unreliable. Specimen: CD8+ T cells from the margin of a lung tumor. The J gene is TRBJ2-4, the V gene TRBV6-1; D tentatively reads TRBD1 or TRBD2 (5 bases each). The chain's CDR3 is CASSATGQRAKNIQYF. In nucleotides, the CDR3 is TGTGCCAGCAGCGCCACGGGGCAGCGAGCCAAAAACATTCAGTACTTC.